These 14 T cell receptor beta chains came from one sample sequenced in a study of blood T cell repertoires in COVID-19. The method was immunoSEQ multiplex PCR; TCRdb's version includes in-frame clones alone and lacks a portion of them. The repertoire holds 200,000 to 300,000 clones, with approximately 86% as singletons. The sample was peripheral blood. These receptors all come from a woman aged 55-70 years who had recovered from COVID-19.

The rearrangement joins TRBV28 to TRBJ1-2; tentatively, D is TRBD1 (6 bases). Trimming pared 6 bases from V and 5 bases from J, leaving 10 bases between. The CDR3 extends over 12 amino acids. Per the germline V gene, CDR1 is MDHEN and CDR2 is SYDVKM. The CDR3 nucleotides read TGTGCCAGCAGACCACAGGGATATGGCTACACCTTC. Translating it yields CASRPQGYGYTF.

In this sample, this clone turned up once. The rearrangement links TRBV19 to TRBJ1-4; a possible D gene is TRBD1 (6 bases). The CDR3 covers 17 residues. Germline loops: CDR1 LNHDA, CDR2 SQIVND (reference sequence). The V gene lost 7 bases and the J gene lost 2 bases, with 20 bases spanning the gap. The CDR3 DNA is TGTGCCAGTACCCTACGCGGGGGCGCAGGCACTAATGAAAAACTGTTTTTT. Its translation: CASTLRGGAGTNEKLFF. The whole variable domain, filled in from reference TRBV19 and TRBJ1-4, reads DGGITQSPKYLFRKEGQNVTLSCEQNLNHDAMYWYRQDPGQGLRLIYYSQIVNDFQKGDIAEGYSVSREKKESFPLTVTSAQKNPTAFYLCASTLRGGAGTNEKLFFGSGTQLSVL.

This chain uses TRBV5-4 with TRBJ2-5, with 9 bases matching TRBD2. The CDR3 contains 16 residues. In germline, CDR1 is SGHNT, CDR2 YYREEE (reference sequence). The V and J ends lost 4 bases and 5 bases, in that order; junction bases with no gene match: 12. CDR3 region: CASSTPSGEDSETQYF. Written as DNA, the CDR3 is TGTGCCAGCAGCACCCCTAGCGGGGAGGACTCGGAGACCCAGTACTTC.

This chain joins TRBV5-6 and TRBJ1-2; TRBD1 agrees at 7 bases. CDR3 length: 17 amino acids. Looked up from germline, CDR1 is SGHDT and CDR2 is YYEEEE. V shed 0 bases and J 0 bases; nucleotides not matched to a gene: 8. In nucleotides, the CDR3 is TGTGCCAGCAGCTTGGAAGGAGGGGGCTCTTCTAACTATGGCTACACCTTC. Translation gives CASSLEGGGSSNYGYTF. The whole variable domain, remainder taken from reference TRBV5-6 and TRBJ1-2, is DAGVTQSPTHLIKTRGQQVTLRCSPKSGHDTVSWYQQALGQGPQFIFQYYEEEERQRGNFPDRFSGHQFPNYSSELNVNALLLGDSALYLCASSLEGGGSSNYGYTFGSGTRLTVV.

This clone appeared a single time. The chain uses TRBV15 and TRBJ1-3, with D hard to call. The CDR3 is 15 residues long. V was cut by 0 bases and J by 0 bases, with 6 bases left in between. Germline CDR1 reads LNHNV; CDR2 reads YYDKDF (reference sequence). CDR3 region: CATSRDPVSGNTIYF. In DNA form, the CDR3 reads TGTGCCACCAGCAGAGATCCCGTCTCTGGAAACACCATATATTTT.

The rearrangement uses TRBV7-3 and TRBJ2-2, with 9 bases identical to TRBD2. The CDR3 covers 16 residues. Germline values: CDR1 SGHTA, CDR2 FQGTGA. The trim removed 3 bases at V and 2 bases at J, leaving 4 bases unmatched. CDR3 region: CASSFSGGLNTGELFF. CDR3 sequence (DNA): TGTGCCAGCAGCTTTAGCGGGGGCCTAAACACCGGGGAGCTGTTTTTT. Drawing the rest from reference TRBV7-3 and TRBJ2-2, the complete variable domain is GAGVSQTPSNKVTEKGKYVELRCDPISGHTALYWYRQSLGQGPEFLIYFQGTGAADDSGLPNDRFFAVRPEGSVSTLKIQRTERGDSAVYLCASSFSGGLNTGELFFGEGSRLTVL.

The chain is built from TRBV5-1 and TRBJ2-2; D not certain. Germline loops: CDR1 SGHRS, CDR2 YFSETQ. The ends were cut back, 0 bases at V and 4 bases at J, with 10 bases in the middle. The CDR3 contains 15 residues. DNA of the CDR3: TGCGCCAGCAGCTTGGGTGAGCCCGTCACCGGGGAGCTGTTTTTT. Its translation is CASSLGEPVTGELFF.

The chain couples TRBV27 to TRBJ2-7; no clear D gene. The V gene's germline CDR1 is MNHEY and CDR2 SMNVEV (reference sequence). The CDR3 length is 14 residues. Trimming took off 3 bases at V and 0 bases at J, with 9 bases between the two ends. CDR3 loop: CASSFWPNSYEQYF. The CDR3 DNA follows: TGTGCCAGCAGTTTCTGGCCGAACTCCTACGAGCAGTACTTC.

J is TRBJ2-7 and V is TRBV19; TRBD1 matches 7 bases. CDR3 length: 13 residues. V shed 4 bases, J shed 3 bases, and the junction held 3 bases outside the gene matches. Germline lookup yields CDR1 LNHDA and CDR2 SQIVND (reference sequence). CDR3 residues: CASSNRQGYEQYF. The CDR3, as DNA: TGTGCCAGTAGTAACCGACAGGGCTACGAGCAGTACTTC.

Here the CDR3 DNA reads TGTGCCAGCAGCGTAGTACAGGGAGCAGATACGCAGTATTTT. Its protein product is CASSVVQGADTQYF. J is TRBJ2-3 and V is TRBV9; weak D call: TRBD1 (6 bases). From germline, CDR1 is SGDLS and CDR2 YYNGEE. V lost 0 bases and J lost 4, with 9 bases in between. This CDR3 region has 14 residues.

The V call is TRBV9, the J call TRBJ2-3; tentative D call: TRBD2 (6 bases). V was shortened by 0 bases and J by 7 bases, with 21 bases between the two germline ends. There are 17 residues in the CDR3. Germline V gene lookup returns CDR1 SGDLS and CDR2 YYNGEE. The CDR3 bases are TGTGCCAGCAGCGTAGCCGTGGTAGCGGACTGGGGTAATACGCAGTATTTT. It specifies CASSVAVVADWGNTQYF.

This chain uses TRBV5-1 with TRBJ1-1; 8 bases match TRBD1. This CDR3 comprises 14 residues. The V and J ends lost 0 bases and 3 bases, in that order; junction bases with no gene match: 1. Per germline, CDR1 SGHRS and CDR2 YFSETQ. CDR3 residues: CASSLARGHTEAFF. The CDR3 region has the DNA TGCGCCAGCAGCTTGGCCAGGGGGCACACTGAAGCTTTCTTT.

Points on this clone: One junction end does not reproduce the germline sequence, and a read error may be involved. In DNA, the CDR3 is TGTGCTAGCAGCTTGGGGGACAGTTTCACAGATACGCAGTATTTT. As protein: CASSLGDSFTDTQYF. The J gene is TRBJ2-3, the V gene TRBV7-7, with 7 bases fitting TRBD1. CDR3 size: 15 residues. Germline loops: CDR1 SSHAT, CDR2 FNYEAQ (reference sequence).

The chain employs TRBV5-8 and TRBJ1-2; 11 bases are shared with TRBD1. CDR3 size: 16 residues. Trimming removed 4 bases from V and 5 bases from J; junction bases left unmatched: 10. Germline V CDR1 and CDR2: SGHTS, YDEGEE. As DNA, the CDR3 is TGTGCCAGCAGCCCGCCGGGACAGGGGGTCTGGTATGGCTACACCTTC. Translated: CASSPPGQGVWYGYTF.